The rows below give T cell receptor beta chains drawn from one sample of a study of T cell repertoires in cytomegalovirus infection. A single record per CDR3 protein comes from TCRdb applying MiXCR to the reads. This table holds about 890,000 distinct CDR3 sequences, approximately 31% found once. For these receptors, no antigen is known. Sequences were derived from cultured CD8+ T cells from PBMCs, sampled from culture after CMV antigen stimulation. These receptors all stem from a human donor in good health (CMV status not recorded). Some clones in this sample may be carry-over from other donors' samples. Both conserved end residues are part of each CDR3. Fields, in order: clone size, D gene, V gene, J gene, CDR3 protein, CDR3 DNA. D genes are given only for firm matches. Clone size is shown for a subset of rows, as once, few, many or a class of expanded clone.

>few|NA|TRBV12-3/TRBV12-4|TRBJ1-5
CASSPPESNQPQHF
TGTGCCAGCAGTCCCCCCGAGAGCAATCAGCCCCAGCATTTT
>NA|TRBD1|TRBV7-8|TRBJ2-7
CASSSLDRGIEQYF
TGTGCCAGCAGCTCCTTGGACAGGGGAATCGAGCAGTACTTC
>NA|NA|TRBV4-2|TRBJ1-6
CASSQEIFLSNSPLHF
TGTGCCAGCAGCCAAGAAATTTTCTTGTCCAATTCACCCCTCCACTTT
>NA|TRBD2|TRBV11-2|TRBJ2-3
CASSLRLAGAATDTQYF
TGTGCCAGCAGCTTAAGGCTAGCGGGGGCCGCCACAGATACGCAGTATTTT
>NA|TRBD2|TRBV11-1|TRBJ2-5
CASSLGLAGDLRETQYF
TGTGCCAGCAGCTTAGGACTAGCGGGGGACCTGCGGGAGACCCAGTACTTC
>few|TRBD2|TRBV5-4|TRBJ2-5
CASSTGLGEETQYF
TGTGCCAGCAGCACCGGACTAGGGGAGGAGACCCAGTACTTC
>NA|NA|TRBV6-5|TRBJ2-5
CASSYWGPRGETQYF
TGTGCCAGCAGTTATTGGGGCCCGAGAGGGGAGACCCAGTACTTC
>NA|TRBD2|TRBV5-1|TRBJ2-3
CASSSSLAGGDTDTQYF
TGCGCCAGCAGCTCGTCTTTAGCGGGGGGGGACACAGATACGCAGTATTTT
>NA|TRBD1|TRBV12-5|TRBJ2-5
CASGLVLRGTEETQYF
TGTGCTAGTGGTTTGGTACTGAGGGGGACAGAAGAGACCCAGTACTTC
>few|NA|TRBV6-2/TRBV6-3|TRBJ1-1
CETRGPSEAFF
TGTGAGACGCGGGGCCCATCTGAAGCTTTCTTT
>NA|NA|TRBV7-2|TRBJ1-6
CASSLRPLIREDNSPLHF
TGTGCCAGCAGCTTACGGCCCCTAATCAGGGAGGATAATTCACCCCTCCACTTT
>NA|NA|TRBV12-3/TRBV12-4|TRBJ1-5
CASSRVRSFKEDNQPQHF
TGTGCCAGCAGTAGGGTCAGGAGTTTTAAGGAGGACAATCAGCCCCAGCATTTT